A single sample gave rise to the 29 T cell receptor beta chains below, sequenced in a study of response to subunit inactivated influenza vaccine. Each CDR3 protein is one row after TCRdb ran MiXCR on the RT-PCR reads. This table has roughly 650,000 distinct CDR3 sequences, roughly 15% appearing once. The material sequenced was PBMCs from blood, taken around two weeks before vaccination. Every receptor here comes from a man in his forties or fifties who received an inactivated influenza vaccine.

CDR3 DNA sequence: TGTGCCACCAGTACAAATCGGGGCCTTTACAATGAGCAGTTCTTC. This codes for CATSTNRGLYNEQFF. The chain uses TRBV15 and TRBJ2-1; D assignment may be TRBD1 or TRBD2 (5 bases each). V lost 6 bases to trimming and J lost 4 bases, with 16 bases between them. The germline gives CDR1 LNHNV, CDR2 YYDKDF (reference sequence). The CDR3 has 15 amino acids.

This sequence joins TRBV3-1 and TRBJ1-6; D gene uncertain. The V and J ends lost 3 bases and 10 bases respectively, with 13 bases between them. The CDR3 totals 14 residues. In germline, CDR1 is LGHDT, CDR2 YNNKEL (reference sequence). The CDR3 region has the DNA TGTGCCAGCAGCCAGAAGTTCTCAGGATCACCCCTCCACTTT. Its protein is CASSQKFSGSPLHF. The full variable domain, with the rest looked up from reference TRBV3-1 and TRBJ1-6, is DTAVSQTPKYLVTQMGNDKSIKCEQNLGHDTMYWYKQDSKKFLKIMFSYNNKELIINETVPNRFSPKSPDKAHLNLHINSLELGDSAVYFCASSQKFSGSPLHFGNGTRLTVT.

This clonotype was found a few times. The chain employs TRBV28 and TRBJ2-5, with D unresolved. Germline V gene sequence: CDR1 MDHEN, CDR2 SYDVKM. This CDR3 region has 13 residues. Trimming pared 3 bases from V and 1 base from J, leaving 6 bases between. CDR3 protein: CASSFASQETQYF. The CDR3 DNA is TGTGCCAGCAGTTTCGCCAGCCAAGAGACCCAGTACTTC. Looking up the rest from reference TRBV28 and TRBJ2-5 gives the full variable domain: DVKVTQSSRYLVKRTGEKVFLECVQDMDHENMFWYRQDPGLGLRLIYFSYDVKMKEKGDIPEGYSVSREKKERFSLILESASTNQTSMYLCASSFASQETQYFGPGTRLLVL.

This clonotype was detected many times. The chain links TRBV12-3 or TRBV12-4 to TRBJ2-7, with a possible D match to TRBD1 (5 bases). V was clipped by 8 bases and J by 4 bases, with 15 bases between them. The CDR3 spans 13 residues. The CDR3 sequence: CASGADGKYEQYF. As DNA, the CDR3 is TGTGCCAGCGGGGCGGACGGAAAGTACGAGCAGTACTTC.

V is TRBV11-2 and J is TRBJ1-3, with D tentatively TRBD1 (6 bases). Per germline, CDR1 SGHAT and CDR2 FQNNGV. V was cut by 5 bases and J by 2 bases, with 13 bases left in between. The CDR3 totals 15 residues. Here the CDR3 reads CASSQNRVAGNTIYF. CDR3 sequence (DNA): TGTGCCAGCAGCCAAAACAGGGTGGCTGGAAACACCATATATTTT.

This clonotype came up a few times. The gene calls are TRBV4-3 and TRBJ2-1; D is possibly TRBD2 (5 bases). Germline V gene sequence: CDR1 LGHNA, CDR2 YSLEER. CDR3 length: 13 residues. The V gene lost 1 base and the J gene lost 12 bases, with 13 bases spanning the gap. The CDR3 DNA is TGCGCCAGCAGCCAAGTACGCGCCGCGGGGCAGTTCTTC. Protein product: CASSQVRAAGQFF.

The J gene is TRBJ2-1, the V gene TRBV12-3 or TRBV12-4, with D perhaps matching TRBD2 (6 bases). Trimming stripped 7 bases from V and 7 bases from J, with 17 bases between. CDR3 length: 14 residues. CDR3 DNA: TGTGCCAGCACCCGCCTCGGGGACTCAAATGAGCAGTTCTTC. Translation: CASTRLGDSNEQFF.

There are many counts of this clonotype. The chain recombines TRBV28 with TRBJ1-1; D unclear. From germline, CDR1 is MDHEN and CDR2 SYDVKM. V gave up 6 bases and J gave up 1 base, with 6 bases separating them. The CDR3 is 12 residues long. In nucleotides, the CDR3 is TGTGCCAGCAGGGTTGGGAACACTGAAGCTTTCTTT. Translated, it gives CASRVGNTEAFF. Drawing the rest from reference TRBV28 and TRBJ1-1, the complete variable domain is DVKVTQSSRYLVKRTGEKVFLECVQDMDHENMFWYRQDPGLGLRLIYFSYDVKMKEKGDIPEGYSVSREKKERFSLILESASTNQTSMYLCASRVGNTEAFFGQGTRLTVV.

This clonotype was counted only a few times. This rearrangement joins TRBV5-1 to TRBJ2-1; the D gene is possibly TRBD1 (5 bases). The germline V gene encodes CDR1 SGHRS and CDR2 YFSETQ. This CDR3 spans 11 amino acids. The V end lost 0 bases, the J end lost 12 bases, and 7 bases lay between the germline ends. This CDR3 reads CASSLDQGQFF. The CDR3 nucleotides read TGCGCCAGCAGCTTGGATCAGGGGCAGTTCTTC.

The chain couples TRBV5-6 to TRBJ2-7; D may be TRBD2 (6 bases). This CDR3 is built from 14 residues. Germline V gene sequence: CDR1 SGHDT, CDR2 YYEEEE. V lost 2 bases and J lost 4, with 13 bases in between. CDR3 amino acids: CASSFSASGYEQYF. Here the CDR3 DNA reads TGTGCCAGCAGCTTCTCGGCCAGCGGGTACGAGCAGTACTTC.

V gene TRBV10-3 combines with J gene TRBJ2-5, with D possibly matching TRBD2 (7 bases). Trimming took off 4 bases at V and 7 bases at J, with 13 bases between the two ends. CDR1 is ENHRY, CDR2 SYGVKD, per germline. The CDR3 covers 13 residues. In DNA, the CDR3 is TGTGCCATCAGTGGATCAGGGGAGGGGACCCAGTACTTC. Translating it yields CAISGSGEGTQYF.

The V and J genes are TRBV20-1 and TRBJ1-6, with a possible D match to TRBD1 (5 bases). The V gene lost 6 bases and the J gene lost 4 bases, with 16 bases spanning the gap. The CDR3 has 15 residues. Germline lookup yields CDR1 DFQATT and CDR2 SNEGSKA (reference sequence). The CDR3 DNA follows: TGCAGTGCCAAAGGGACCGGGTTATATAATTCACCCCTCCACTTT. Its protein is CSAKGTGLYNSPLHF.

The rearrangement links TRBV7-9 to TRBJ2-5; 9 bases are shared with TRBD2. CDR1 and CDR2 (germline): SEHNR, FQNEAQ (reference sequence). The CDR3 sequence is 15 residues long. The V gene end was trimmed by 2 bases and the J gene end by 4 bases; junction bases not matched to a gene: 5. The CDR3 sequence: CASSLRREGRETQYF. For the CDR3, the DNA is TGTGCCAGCAGCTTACGGCGGGAGGGCCGAGAGACCCAGTACTTC.

The chain combines TRBV9 with TRBJ2-7; D gene ambiguous. The CDR3 spans 15 residues. From germline, CDR1 is SGDLS and CDR2 YYNGEE. Trimming cost V 0 bases and J 3 bases, with 13 bases left between them. The chain's CDR3 is CASSVGPSEDYEQYF. Here the CDR3 DNA reads TGTGCCAGCAGCGTAGGTCCCAGCGAGGACTACGAGCAGTACTTC.

The rearrangement joins TRBV28 to TRBJ2-4; 10 bases agree with TRBD2. This CDR3 region has 18 residues. The V and J ends lost 6 bases and 0 bases, in that order; junction bases with no gene match: 11. The V gene's germline CDR1 is MDHEN and CDR2 SYDVKM. The CDR3 loop is CASRSLPSGSLAKNIQYF. CDR3 nucleotides: TGTGCCAGCAGGAGCCTTCCTAGCGGGAGCCTAGCCAAAAACATTCAGTACTTC.

V and J are TRBV6-1 and TRBJ1-1; 8 bases are a match to TRBD1. The CDR3 has 14 residues. Germline assignment: CDR1 MNHNS and CDR2 SASEGT. J lost 1 base, V lost 4 bases, and 2 bases had no gene match. The CDR3 nucleotides read TGTGCCAGCAGTGGCGGGACAGGGAACACTGAAGCTTTCTTT. Translation: CASSGGTGNTEAFF.

This clonotype appeared many times. The chain recombines TRBV9 with TRBJ1-5; unclear D gene. CDR1 is SGDLS, CDR2 YYNGEE, per germline. The CDR3 contains 13 residues. Deletions cut 0 bases from V and 4 bases from J, with 5 bases between. The CDR3 loop is CASSVAGNQPQHF. The CDR3 DNA reads TGTGCCAGCAGCGTAGCCGGGAATCAGCCCCAGCATTTT.

This clonotype was counted between two and nine times. This sequence joins TRBV3-1 and TRBJ2-5, with D possibly being TRBD1 (7 bases). The CDR3 consists of 15 residues. Germline CDR1 LGHDT, CDR2 YNNKEL (reference sequence). The V gene lost 1 base and the J gene lost 5 bases, with 14 bases spanning the gap. CDR3: CASSQVGAGGETQYF. The CDR3 DNA is TGTGCCAGCAGCCAAGTTGGAGCAGGGGGGGAGACCCAGTACTTC.

The table lists this clonotype with a few counts. The gene calls are TRBV20-1 and TRBJ2-3, with D unclear. The germline CDR1 and CDR2 sequences are DFQATT and SNEGSKA (reference sequence). The CDR3 extends over 14 amino acids. The V end was cut by 3 bases, the J end by 4 bases, with 14 bases between. The DNA for the CDR3 is TGCAGTGCTAGTACGCCTGCCAAGGCAGATACGCAGTATTTT. Amino acids: CSASTPAKADTQYF.

The table lists this clonotype with a few counts. The chain is built from TRBV3-1 and TRBJ1-1; the D gene is possibly TRBD1 (5 bases). The V gene lost 4 bases and the J gene lost 6 bases, with 9 bases spanning the gap. The CDR3 has 12 residues. CDR1 is LGHDT and CDR2 is YNNKEL in the germline V gene (reference sequence). The CDR3 DNA reads as TGTGCCAGCAGCCGAAGGGGCTCTGAAGCTTTCTTT. Translation gives CASSRRGSEAFF.

The gene calls are TRBV20-1 and TRBJ2-1; 12 nucleotides line up with TRBD2. V dropped 3 bases and J dropped 7; count of bases not matched to a gene: 7. The CDR3 runs 15 residues. CDR1 and CDR2 from the germline V gene are DFQATT and SNEGSKA (reference sequence). The CDR3 sequence: CSASRLAGAWNEQFF. CDR3 nucleotides: TGCAGTGCTAGCCGACTAGCGGGAGCTTGGAATGAGCAGTTCTTC.

This clonotype was counted only a few times. This chain joins TRBV7-2 and TRBJ2-7; D ambiguous. Germline V gene lookup returns CDR1 SGHTA and CDR2 FQGNSA. V dropped 1 base and J dropped 3 bases, with 7 bases sitting between them. The CDR3 extends over 13 amino acids. CDR3 nucleotide sequence: TGTGCCAGCAGCTTAGAGGTGGGCTACGAGCAGTACTTC. It yields the protein CASSLEVGYEQYF.

This clonotype was found a few times. V and J are TRBV7-9 and TRBJ2-1; 7 bases are a match to TRBD1. CDR3 length equals 13 residues. The J segment lost 8 bases and the V segment lost 6 bases, leaving 7 bases of the junction unmatched. Germline values: CDR1 SEHNR, CDR2 FQNEAQ (reference sequence). CDR3 in amino acids: CASSSTGFDEQFF. The CDR3 DNA reads as TGTGCCAGCAGTTCGACAGGGTTCGATGAGCAGTTCTTC. Full variable domain (remainder filled in from reference TRBV7-9 and TRBJ2-1): DTGVSQNPRHKITKRGQNVTFRCDPISEHNRLYWYRQTLGQGPEFLTYFQNEAQLEKSRLLSDRFSAERPKGSFSTLEIQRTEQGDSAMYLCASSSTGFDEQFFGPGTRLTVL.

This clonotype was detected ten times or more. The rearrangement joins TRBV2 to TRBJ1-1, with 12 bases aligning to TRBD1. V lost 7 bases, J lost 5 bases, and 8 bases stayed unmatched. The germline V gene has CDR1 SNHLY and CDR2 FYNNEI. The CDR3 is 15 residues long. CDR3: CASTGQGAPGTEAFF. DNA of the CDR3: TGTGCCAGCACGGGACAGGGGGCGCCGGGAACTGAAGCTTTCTTT.

This clonotype came up a few times. This chain uses TRBV21-1 with TRBJ2-4; the table names TRBD2, a call not compared with the DNA. TRBV21-1 corresponds to a pseudogene. The CDR3 has 20 amino acids. Written as DNA, the CDR3 is TGTGCCAGCAGTACCGGAGCGGGAGGGCCTCTGAGTGTGCCCAAAAACATTCAGTACTTC. Its translation is CASSTGAGGPLSVPKNIQYF.

This clonotype was counted many times. The rearrangement joins TRBV15 to TRBJ1-2; D remains unclear. The V and J ends lost 0 bases and 0 bases respectively, with 8 bases between them. Per germline, CDR1 LNHNV and CDR2 YYDKDF (reference sequence). CDR3 length: 15 residues. DNA for the CDR3: TGTGCCACCAGCAGAGATTACCCGGCTAACTATGGCTACACCTTC. This translates into CATSRDYPANYGYTF.

This clonotype was seen at least ten times. The chain combines TRBV12-3 or TRBV12-4 with TRBJ1-1, with D perhaps matching TRBD1 (5 bases). Trimming cost V 2 bases and J 3 bases, with 10 bases left between them. The CDR3 spans 14 residues. In nucleotides, the CDR3 is TGTGCCAGCAGTTTAAATCCAGGGTACACTGAAGCTTTCTTT. Translating gives CASSLNPGYTEAFF.

This clonotype was counted between two and nine times. This chain joins TRBV2 and TRBJ2-3; tentatively, D is TRBD1 (6 bases). CDR1 is SNHLY and CDR2 is FYNNEI in the germline V gene. The CDR3 covers 14 residues. V was trimmed by 6 bases and J by 2 bases, leaving 12 bases between them. CDR3 sequence reads: CASSTGPYTDTQYF. The DNA for the CDR3 is TGTGCCAGCAGCACAGGGCCCTACACAGATACGCAGTATTTT.

This clonotype was counted ten times or more. The V gene is TRBV7-9, the J gene TRBJ2-2; TRBD1 matches 7 bases. Trimming at V came to 4 bases and at J to 2 bases, leaving 4 bases not matched to a gene. The CDR3 runs to 15 residues. Per germline, CDR1 SEHNR and CDR2 FQNEAQ (reference sequence). CDR3 in DNA: TGTGCCAGCAGCTCAGGACAGGTTAACACCGGGGAGCTGTTTTTT. Protein sequence: CASSSGQVNTGELFF. Together with reference TRBV7-9 and TRBJ2-2, the CDR3 gives the full variable domain: DTGVSQNPRHKITKRGQNVTFRCDPISEHNRLYWYRQTLGQGPEFLTYFQNEAQLEKSRLLSDRFSAERPKGSFSTLEIQRTEQGDSAMYLCASSSGQVNTGELFFGEGSRLTVL.